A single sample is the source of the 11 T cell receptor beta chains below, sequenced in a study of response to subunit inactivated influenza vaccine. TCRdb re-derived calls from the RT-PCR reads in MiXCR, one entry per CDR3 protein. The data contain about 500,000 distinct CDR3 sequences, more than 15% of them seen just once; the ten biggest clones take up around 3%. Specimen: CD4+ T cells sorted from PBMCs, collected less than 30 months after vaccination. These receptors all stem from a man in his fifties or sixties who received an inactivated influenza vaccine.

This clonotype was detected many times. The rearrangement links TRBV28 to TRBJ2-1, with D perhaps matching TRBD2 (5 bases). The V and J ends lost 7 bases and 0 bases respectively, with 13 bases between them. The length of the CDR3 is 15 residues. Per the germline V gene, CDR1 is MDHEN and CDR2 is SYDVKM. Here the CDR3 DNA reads TGTGCCAGCACCTTAAGCGGCAGCTCCTACAATGAGCAGTTCTTC. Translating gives CASTLSGSSYNEQFF.

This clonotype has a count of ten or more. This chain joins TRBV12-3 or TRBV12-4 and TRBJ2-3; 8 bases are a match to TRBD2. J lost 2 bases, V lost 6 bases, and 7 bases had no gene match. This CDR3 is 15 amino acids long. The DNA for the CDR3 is TGTGCCAGCAGCTTGTCCGGGGGGGCCACAGATACGCAGTATTTT. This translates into CASSLSGGATDTQYF.

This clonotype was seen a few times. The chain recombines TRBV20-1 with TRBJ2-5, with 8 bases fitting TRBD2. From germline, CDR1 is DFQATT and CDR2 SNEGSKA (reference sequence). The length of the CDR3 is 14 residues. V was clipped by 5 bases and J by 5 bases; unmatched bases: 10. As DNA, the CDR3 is TGCAGTGCTTCTGTCGGGAGGGCCGGGGAGACCCAGTACTTC. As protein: CSASVGRAGETQYF.

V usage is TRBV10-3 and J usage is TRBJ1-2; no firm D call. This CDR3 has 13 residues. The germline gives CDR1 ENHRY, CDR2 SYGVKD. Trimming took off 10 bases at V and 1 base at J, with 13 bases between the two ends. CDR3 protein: CATTGSLNYGYTF. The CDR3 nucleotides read TGTGCCACCACCGGCTCCCTTAACTATGGCTACACCTTC.

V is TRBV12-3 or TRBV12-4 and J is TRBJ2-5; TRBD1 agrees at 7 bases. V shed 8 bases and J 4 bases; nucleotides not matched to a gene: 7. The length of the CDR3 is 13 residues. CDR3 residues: CASRPGTAETQYF. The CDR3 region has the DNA TGTGCCAGCCGCCCCGGGACAGCAGAGACCCAGTACTTC.

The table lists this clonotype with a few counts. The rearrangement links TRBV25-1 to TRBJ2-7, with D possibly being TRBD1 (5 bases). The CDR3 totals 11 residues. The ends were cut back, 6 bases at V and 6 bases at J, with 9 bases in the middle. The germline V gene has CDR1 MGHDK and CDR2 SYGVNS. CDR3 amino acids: CASSYRSEQYF. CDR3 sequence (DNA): TGTGCCAGCAGCTACAGGAGCGAGCAGTACTTC.

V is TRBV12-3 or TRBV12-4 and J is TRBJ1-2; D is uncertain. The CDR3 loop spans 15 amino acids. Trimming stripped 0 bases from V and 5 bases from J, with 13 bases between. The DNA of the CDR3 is TGTGCCAGCAGTTTAGCTCTGGTGCAGGCTTATGGCTACACCTTC. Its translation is CASSLALVQAYGYTF.

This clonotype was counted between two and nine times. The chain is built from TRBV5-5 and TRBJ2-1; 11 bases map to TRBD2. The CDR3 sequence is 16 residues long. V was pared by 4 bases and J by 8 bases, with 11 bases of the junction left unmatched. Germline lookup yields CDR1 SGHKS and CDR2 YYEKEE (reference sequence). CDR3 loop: CASSPNPSGRFDEQFF. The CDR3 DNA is TGTGCCAGCAGCCCGAACCCTAGCGGGAGGTTCGATGAGCAGTTCTTC.

The CDR3 spells CSASDFRQGGTGELFF. DNA of the CDR3: TGCAGTGCTAGCGATTTTCGACAGGGTGGGACCGGGGAGCTGTTTTTT. V and J are TRBV20-1 and TRBJ2-2, with 7 bases fitting TRBD1. The CDR3 contains 16 residues. V trimming: 3 bases; J trimming: 5 bases; junction bases outside the gene matches: 12. From germline, CDR1 is DFQATT and CDR2 SNEGSKA (reference sequence).

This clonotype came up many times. The CDR3 sequence is CASSKWGLAGGPSSYNEQFF. For the CDR3, the DNA is TGTGCCAGCAGCAAATGGGGACTAGCGGGAGGGCCGAGCTCCTACAATGAGCAGTTCTTC. V is TRBV21-1 and J is TRBJ2-1; the table calls TRBD2, which could not be checked here. TRBV21-1 represents a pseudogene. CDR3 length: 20 residues.

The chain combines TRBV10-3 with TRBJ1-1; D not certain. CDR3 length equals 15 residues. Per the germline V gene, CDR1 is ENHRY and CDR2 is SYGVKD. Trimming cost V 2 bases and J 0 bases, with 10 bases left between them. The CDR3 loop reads CAISEGFLLNTEAFF. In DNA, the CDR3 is TGTGCCATCAGTGAGGGTTTCCTCCTGAACACTGAAGCTTTCTTT.